This T cell receptor (beta chain) was obtained from a study of T cells in Graves' hyperthyroidism and ophthalmopathy. Overall study findings and caveats: Classification by a 13 V-J model distinguished ophthalmopathy from stable hyperthyroidism.

This clonotype has a count of ten or more. Its antigen is as yet unknown. The study enrolled patients aged 18 to 65 with newly diagnosed hyperthyroidism of under 2 months' duration. Trimming removed 4 bases at V and 4 bases at J, with 14 bases between. This CDR3 contains 14 residues. Germline CDR1 MNHNS, CDR2 SASEGT. Amplification yielded TCR beta CDR3 regions, with RNA transcripts as the source. Primed by the HTBI set, a first-round RT-PCR was run on the TCR CDR3. TCRdb redid the calling of the multiplex PCR reads with MiXCR, one entry per CDR3 protein. The sample has 350,000 to 400,000 distinct CDR3 sequences, roughly 19% seen once.

This chain connects TRBV6-1 to TRBJ2-7; D remains unclear. The sequence derives from a woman aged 18 to 35 with Graves' hyperthyroidism. Sequencing was done on a sample of blood. The CDR3 sequence: CASSGTEIGYEQYF. The DNA for the CDR3 is TGTGCCAGCAGTGGCACCGAGATTGGGTACGAGCAGTACTTC.